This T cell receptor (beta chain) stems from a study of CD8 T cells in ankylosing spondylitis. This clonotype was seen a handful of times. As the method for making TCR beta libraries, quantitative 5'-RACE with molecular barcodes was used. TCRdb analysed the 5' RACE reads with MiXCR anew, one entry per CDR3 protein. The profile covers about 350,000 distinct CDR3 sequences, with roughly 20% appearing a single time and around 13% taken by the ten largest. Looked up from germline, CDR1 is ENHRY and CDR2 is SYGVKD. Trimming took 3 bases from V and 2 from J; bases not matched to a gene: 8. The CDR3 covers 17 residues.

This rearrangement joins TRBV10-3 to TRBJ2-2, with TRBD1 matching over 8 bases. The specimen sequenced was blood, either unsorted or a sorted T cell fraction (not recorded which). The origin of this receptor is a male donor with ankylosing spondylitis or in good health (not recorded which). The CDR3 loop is CAISDSGTGFNTGELFF. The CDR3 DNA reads TGTGCCATCAGTGACTCCGGGACAGGCTTTAACACCGGGGAGCTGTTTTTT.